Reported below is one T cell receptor beta chain. The CDR3 consists of 13 residues. V lost 4 bases, J lost 8 bases, and 15 bases lay in between. Germline V gene lookup returns CDR1 SGHRS and CDR2 YFSETQ. These data are taken from a study of blood T cell repertoires in COVID-19. Self-reported history from a screening survey and questionnaire set each donor's cohort. Within the 2 weeks before study entry, each person in the exposed group met a COVID-19 case. Methods used by the authors: Scientists estimated how many nucleated cells there were by amplifying reference gene primers. The table came from immunoSEQ multiplex PCR; TCRdb's copy has only in-frame clones and leaves some out. That table gives V, J and clone size, and the DNA gave D and trimming. This sample has roughly 190,000 clones, with over 80% found just once.

The sequence came from a woman aged 25 to 45 who had been exposed to COVID-19. Sequenced input: PBMCs or T cells enriched from blood (not recorded which). The V call is TRBV5-1, the J call TRBJ1-1, with unresolved D. The CDR3 DNA is TGCGCCAGCAGCCTAGGTCCTACTGGGGAAGCTTTCTTT. Protein sequence: CASSLGPTGEAFF.